This record covers a single TCR beta chain. Antigen: not known. This specimen comes from a study of neurological immune-mediated disorders. Overall study: Secondary progressive disease was present in 3, and relapsing-remitting disease in around 31, of the 35 or so multiple sclerosis patients.

Notes on the study in general: Expansion of TCR clones was greatest in HTLV-1-associated myelopathy and smallest in multiple sclerosis, where it fell below that of healthy controls. Private repertoires in all groups were suggested by the finding that expanded clones across subjects shared no CDR3 amino acid sequences.

In TCRdb, the 5' RACE reads were re-called with MiXCR into one record per CDR3 protein. Found here are roughly 52,000 distinct CDR3 sequences, less than 4% of them singletons; the top ten hold about 6.7%. Germline CDR1 MGHRA, CDR2 YSYEKL. V lost 1 base, J lost 2 bases, and 9 bases lay in between. The CDR3 runs to 14 residues. The sequencing input was PBMCs. The receptor comes from a man aged 60-69 years with multiple sclerosis. The V gene is TRBV4-1, the J gene TRBJ2-7; either TRBD1 or TRBD2 may fit D (5 bases each). CDR3 in amino acids: CASSQVGDPYEQYF. The CDR3 DNA sequence: TGCGCCAGCAGCCAAGTGGGGGACCCCTACGAGCAGTACTTC.